This TCR beta chain was retrieved from a study of blood T cell repertoires in COVID-19. Study-level information: Sites in the United States, Italy and Spain provided acute and convalescent COVID-19 samples. T cells, B-cell-depleted T cells, or PBMCs provided the cDNA or gDNA that served as material.

Germline V gene lookup returns CDR1 LGHDT and CDR2 YNNKEL (reference sequence). This CDR3 has 17 residues. V gave up 1 base and J gave up 3 bases; unmatched junction bases: 5. As processed by the authors: Estimation of nucleated cell counts was performed using reference gene primer amplification. Only in-frame clones appear in the TCRdb table, and some are missing; sequencing was by immunoSEQ multiplex PCR. V and J calls and clone size follow that table, whereas D and trimming were derived from the DNA. The sample has 200,000 to 250,000 clones, about 90% seen once; the top ten hold 1.5%. The rearrangement links TRBV3-1 (or the pseudogene TRBV3-2) to TRBJ2-2; 10 bases map to TRBD2. Material: peripheral blood. This sequence originates from a man younger than 35 with active or convalescent COVID-19. The CDR3 coding sequence is TGTGCCAGCAGCCAAGTCAGGACTAGCGGACACACCGGGGAGCTGTTTTTT. The encoded protein is CASSQVRTSGHTGELFF.